This is a list of T cell receptor beta chains from one sample in a study of shared clonotypes between healthy human individuals. Method: immunoSEQ multiplex PCR; TCRdb's copy keeps in-frame clones and lacks some. The data contain some 1,900,000 clones, about 94% of them seen just once; the ten biggest clones take up 1.2%. Source material: naive CD8+ T cells sorted from blood. These TCRs come from a man between 18 and 29 years old in good health. CDR3s include the opening cysteine and the closing phenylalanine or tryptophan. The order of the fields is CDR3 protein, CDR3 DNA, J gene, clone size, D gene, V gene. The D gene is left open where the match is weak. Clone size is stated in some rows and not others, as once, few, many or a class when expanded.

CARSPWTDSLADTQYF | TGTGCCAGAAGCCCCTGGACTGATTCCCTGGCAGATACGCAGTATTTT | TRBJ2-3 | NA | NA | TRBV7-5
CAWDPGQGHPNYGYTF | TGTGCCTGGGACCCGGGACAGGGGCATCCTAACTATGGCTACACCTTC | TRBJ1-2 | once | TRBD1 | TRBV30
CSVVFAEESSYEQYF | TGCAGCGTTGTCTTCGCAGAGGAGAGCTCCTACGAGCAGTACTTC | TRBJ2-7 | NA | NA | TRBV29-1
CASSQDDFTDTQYF | TGCGCCAGCAGCCAAGATGACTTCACAGATACGCAGTATTTT | TRBJ2-3 | NA | NA | TRBV4-3
CASSNPEGLAGDGEQYF | TGTGCCAGCAGCAACCCGGAAGGCTTAGCGGGAGATGGCGAGCAGTACTTC | TRBJ2-7 | NA | TRBD2 | TRBV7-9
CASSPVSPSTDTQYF | TGTGCCAGCAGCCCAGTAAGTCCGAGCACAGATACGCAGTATTTT | TRBJ2-3 | NA | NA | TRBV7-9
CASSLGGVFYEQYF | TGTGCCAGCAGCTTAGGGGGCGTCTTCTACGAGCAGTACTTC | TRBJ2-7 | NA | NA | TRBV11-2
CASSGRDRGLHEQYF | TGTGCCAGCAGCGGCAGAGACAGGGGATTACACGAGCAGTACTTC | TRBJ2-7 | NA | TRBD1 | TRBV9
CASSPSPYEQYF | TGTGCCAGTAGTCCCTCCCCCTACGAGCAGTACTTC | TRBJ2-7 | NA | NA | TRBV19
CASSYVDPSGANVLTF | TGTGCCAGCAGTTACGTGGACCCCTCTGGGGCCAACGTCCTGACTTTC | TRBJ2-6 | NA | NA | TRBV27
CASSYHAGGETQYF | TGTGCCAGCAGTTACCACGCGGGAGGGGAGACCCAGTACTTC | TRBJ2-5 | NA | TRBD2 | TRBV6-5
CASSLGATRETQYF | TGTGCCAGCAGCTTGGGGGCCACCCGAGAGACCCAGTACTTC | TRBJ2-5 | NA | NA | TRBV5-6
CASSQDKGQGHEQYF | TGCGCCAGCAGCCAAGATAAAGGACAGGGCCACGAGCAGTACTTC | TRBJ2-7 | NA | TRBD1 | TRBV4-3
CASSIGQAYEQYF | TGTGCCAGCAGTATAGGACAGGCTTACGAGCAGTACTTC | TRBJ2-7 | NA | TRBD1 | TRBV11-2
CASSPSRGGDSSYEQYF | TGCGCCAGCAGTCCGAGCAGGGGGGGCGATAGCTCCTACGAGCAGTACTTC | TRBJ2-7 | NA | NA | TRBV23-1
CASSLASTYEQYF | TGTGCCAGCAGCTTGGCGTCCACCTACGAGCAGTACTTC | TRBJ2-7 | NA | NA | TRBV5-5
CATRTGSNYGYTF | TGTGCCACACGGACAGGCTCGAACTATGGCTACACCTTC | TRBJ1-2 | NA | TRBD1 | TRBV15